A selection of T cell receptor beta chains follows, all from one sample in a study of vaccination effects on CD4 cells after COVID-19. What these receptors recognize is not known. Sequencing used immunoSEQ multiplex PCR; TCRdb keeps in-frame clones, though not all of them. The table records 68,000 or so clones, 80% of them present only once. The sample was CD4+ T cells from PBMCs cultured with SARS-CoV-2 spike peptides, taken before COVID-19 vaccination. These receptors all come from a human donor who received a COVID-19 vaccine. Each CDR3 is given with its conserved first and last residue. D genes are given only for firm matches. Size is stated for part of the rows, as once, few or many counts, or as a class when the clone is expanded.

cdr3_nt cdr3_aa d_call clone_size j_call v_call
TGTGCCTGGACCCCCCGGGACAGGGGGCCCAATTCACCCCTCCACTTT CAWTPRDRGPNSPLHF TRBD1 once TRBJ1-6 TRBV30
TGCGCCAGCAGCTACTTAGGGCTTACTAGCACAGATACGCAGTATTTT CASSYLGLTSTDTQYF NA NA TRBJ2-3 TRBV5-1
TGCAGTGCTAGGAACGGCTATGGCTACACCTTC CSARNGYGYTF NA NA TRBJ1-2 TRBV20-1
TGCGCCAGCAGTATACGTGGTTCGGGCACTGAAGCTTTCTTT CASSIRGSGTEAFF NA NA TRBJ1-1 TRBV5-1
TGTGCCAGCAGCGTAGACAGGGGATATGGCTACACCTTC CASSVDRGYGYTF TRBD1 NA TRBJ1-2 TRBV9
TGTGCCAGCAGCGCCCGACAGGGTGTTCAGCCCCAGCATTTT CASSARQGVQPQHF TRBD1 NA TRBJ1-5 TRBV6-2/TRBV6-3
TGTGCCAGCAGCTTAAACAGGGTGGAAGAGACCCAGTACTTC CASSLNRVEETQYF NA NA TRBJ2-5 TRBV7-2
TGTGCCAGCAGTGAAACGGGACATGGAAAAGAGACCCAGTACTTC CASSETGHGKETQYF NA NA TRBJ2-5 TRBV6-1
TGTGCCAGCAGTCCAGACCTAAGGGACAATCAGCCCCAGCATTTT CASSPDLRDNQPQHF NA NA TRBJ1-5 TRBV6-5
TGTGCCAGTTTAGGACAGGGGGCGCATGGTAGCAATCAGCCCCAGCATTTT CASLGQGAHGSNQPQHF TRBD1 NA TRBJ1-5 TRBV28
TGTGCCATCGGACAGGGAAGTTTTAATTCACCCCTCCACTTT CAIGQGSFNSPLHF TRBD1 NA TRBJ1-6 TRBV2
TGTGCCAGCAGCGAGACAGGGGGGCAGCCCCAGCATTTT CASSETGGQPQHF TRBD1 NA TRBJ1-5 TRBV7-8
TGTGCCAGCAGCCGACTAGCGGGGGGACCAAATGAGCAGTTCTTC CASSRLAGGPNEQFF TRBD2 NA TRBJ2-1 TRBV4-2
TGTGCCACCAGTGATTTGACAGGAGGCACAGATACGCAGTATTTT CATSDLTGGTDTQYF NA few TRBJ2-3 TRBV24-1
TGTGCCAGCAGCTCGACTGTGAACACTGAAGCTTTCTTT CASSSTVNTEAFF NA NA TRBJ1-1 TRBV7-2
TGTGCCAGCAGTAGCGGGGGGGTAGAGACCCAGTACTTC CASSSGGVETQYF TRBD2 NA TRBJ2-5 TRBV28
TGTGCCAGCAGCTTAGCGGGGGGCCGGGGGGATGAGCAGTTCTTC CASSLAGGRGDEQFF NA NA TRBJ2-1 TRBV7-2
TGCGCCAGCAGCTTGGGGGCTAGGTGGGATACGCAGTATTTT CASSLGARWDTQYF NA once TRBJ2-3 TRBV5-1
TGTGCCGGGCTAGAGCCCGGGACATTCCCCGCAGAGCAGTTCTTC CAGLEPGTFPAEQFF NA NA TRBJ2-1 TRBV3-1/TRBV3-2
TGCGCCAGCAGCCAAAAGACAGGGGTCTATGAGCAGTTCTTC CASSQKTGVYEQFF TRBD1 NA TRBJ2-1 TRBV4-3
TGTGCCAGCAGTTTAAGCCCGGGGGCGCAGTATTTT CASSLSPGAQYF NA NA TRBJ2-3 TRBV12-3/TRBV12-4
TGTGCCAGCAGTGAAGCGGGTACAGGTAGAAACACCATATATTTT CASSEAGTGRNTIYF NA NA TRBJ1-3 TRBV6-1
TGCGCCAGCAGCGCGCAGGGGGCTGAGAACATTCAGTACTTC CASSAQGAENIQYF TRBD1 once TRBJ2-4 TRBV5-1
TGTGCCAGCAGCTCCCGGACTAGCTATTACTTCTTC CASSSRTSYYFF TRBD2 few TRBJ2-1 TRBV7-2
TGCGCCAGCAGCTCCGATTTGGGGTATGGCTACACCTTC CASSSDLGYGYTF NA once TRBJ1-2 TRBV5-1
TGCGCCAGCAGCTTGGCGATCTCGGGGGGCCCCGGTGGCTACACCTTC CASSLAISGGPGGYTF NA few TRBJ1-2 TRBV5-1
TGTGCCAGCTCGCGAACAGGGTACACCGGGGAGCTGTTTTTT CASSRTGYTGELFF NA NA TRBJ2-2 TRBV18
TGTGCCAGTAGTCTCCAGCCCACGCTGGGGGGCTACACCTTC CASSLQPTLGGYTF NA NA TRBJ1-2 TRBV19
TGTGCCAGCAGCTTGAGAGGGGTGGACTATGGCTACACCTTC CASSLRGVDYGYTF NA few TRBJ1-2 TRBV5-4
TGTGCCAGCAGCCCTGGGACTAGGAGGAATGAGCAGTTCTTC CASSPGTRRNEQFF TRBD2 NA TRBJ2-1 TRBV5-6
TGTGCCTGGGACATACAGGGCGCTGGGGAGACCCAGTACTTC CAWDIQGAGETQYF NA few TRBJ2-5 TRBV30
TGCGCCAGCAGTCACAACTTACAGGGCCCACATACGCAGTATTTT CASSHNLQGPHTQYF NA NA TRBJ2-3 TRBV23-1
TGTGCCAGCAGAGACCCGGGTAGGGGGGCAGATACGCAGTATTTT CASRDPGRGADTQYF NA NA TRBJ2-3 TRBV27
TGCGCCAGCAGCTTGGTGGGTGCTCCGGGACAGGGGTATGGCTACACCTTC CASSLVGAPGQGYGYTF TRBD1 NA TRBJ1-2 TRBV5-1
TGTGCCAGCAGCCCAGGGGCAGAACAGCCCCAGCATTTT CASSPGAEQPQHF NA NA TRBJ1-5 TRBV9
TGTGCCAGCACCCCGGGGGGGGCTGGGAACACTGAAGCTTTCTTT CASTPGGAGNTEAFF NA NA TRBJ1-1 TRBV6-6
TGTGCCAGCAGGAAACAGGGGAGGAGTAATGAAAAACTGTTTTTT CASRKQGRSNEKLFF NA NA TRBJ1-4 TRBV21-1
TGTGCCAGCAGCCCCAGAACAGGGAGCTATGGCTACACCTTC CASSPRTGSYGYTF NA NA TRBJ1-2 TRBV9
TGCGCCAGCAGTGATAGGGGGCGGTACAATGAGCAGTTCTTC CASSDRGRYNEQFF TRBD1 NA TRBJ2-1 TRBV10-2
TGTGCCAGCAGTCCTAACCCCAGTTCTAACTATGGCTACACCTTC CASSPNPSSNYGYTF NA NA TRBJ1-2 TRBV25-1
TGTGCCAGCAGTCCCTTCGGGGCGAACACCGGGGAGCTGTTTTTT CASSPFGANTGELFF NA NA TRBJ2-2 TRBV7-2
TGTGCCAGCAGTTTAGGAAGGAGGGGGGGCAGTCGCGAGGCTAATGAAAAACTGTTTTTT CASSLGRRGGSREANEKLFF NA once TRBJ1-4 TRBV27
TGCGCCAGCAGTCAATCGCTCGGACAGGCATTGAACACTGAAGCTTTCTTT CASSQSLGQALNTEAFF TRBD1 NA TRBJ1-1 TRBV23-1
TGTGCCAGCAGGCCCCAAAGCAGACAGGGGACTGAAGCTTTCTTT CASRPQSRQGTEAFF TRBD1 NA TRBJ1-1 TRBV2
TGTGCCAGCAGCACCGGGACAGGGGTAGGGCCCCAGCATTTT CASSTGTGVGPQHF TRBD1 NA TRBJ1-5 TRBV6-5
TGTGCCAGCAGCTCCCCAGGCTATGGCTACACCTTC CASSSPGYGYTF NA NA TRBJ1-2 TRBV7-8
TGTGCCTGGAGTCCATCGGCCAGTCCTGGAAACACCATATATTTT CAWSPSASPGNTIYF NA NA TRBJ1-3 TRBV30
TGTGCCAGCAGCCTAAATGGGGGAAGGGAGACCCAGTACTTC CASSLNGGRETQYF NA NA TRBJ2-5 TRBV7-2
TGTGCCAGCATCATGAGAAGGGAATACAGGGAGGGCTACACCTTC CASIMRREYREGYTF NA NA TRBJ1-2 TRBV2
TGTGCCAGCAGCTTAGTTGGGAGAGTGGGCACAGATACGCAGTATTTT CASSLVGRVGTDTQYF NA NA TRBJ2-3 TRBV7-6
TGTGCCACCCGACAGGGACAGCGGGAAGAGACCCAGTACTTC CATRQGQREETQYF NA NA TRBJ2-5 TRBV6-6
TGTGCCAGCAGCGTGACAGTGAACACTGAAGCTTTCTTT CASSVTVNTEAFF NA NA TRBJ1-1 TRBV7-2
TGTGCCAGCAGTGCTTACCCTAACAGGGGAAACACTGAAGCTTTCTTT CASSAYPNRGNTEAFF TRBD1 once TRBJ1-1 TRBV6-1
TGTGCCAGCAGTTACGAGGGCACCCCGAACACTGAAGCTTTCTTT CASSYEGTPNTEAFF NA NA TRBJ1-1 TRBV6-5
TGTGCCAGCAGCTTAGTCGTGACAGGCATGAACACTGAAGCTTTCTTT CASSLVVTGMNTEAFF NA NA TRBJ1-1 TRBV7-2
TGTGCCAGCAGCCAAGGGGACAGGTTCAATCAGCCCCAGCATTTT CASSQGDRFNQPQHF TRBD1 few TRBJ1-5 TRBV3-1/TRBV3-2
TGTGCCAGCAGTTACCCCGACAGGGTGGCACCCCTCCACTTT CASSYPDRVAPLHF TRBD1 NA TRBJ1-6 TRBV6-6
TGCGCCAGCAGCTTGGTCGCGGCTAGCTCCTACAATGAGCAGTTCTTC CASSLVAASSYNEQFF NA NA TRBJ2-1 TRBV5-1
TGTGCCAGCAGTTTACAGGGAAGGGCTGGCTACACCTTC CASSLQGRAGYTF NA NA TRBJ1-2 TRBV12-3/TRBV12-4